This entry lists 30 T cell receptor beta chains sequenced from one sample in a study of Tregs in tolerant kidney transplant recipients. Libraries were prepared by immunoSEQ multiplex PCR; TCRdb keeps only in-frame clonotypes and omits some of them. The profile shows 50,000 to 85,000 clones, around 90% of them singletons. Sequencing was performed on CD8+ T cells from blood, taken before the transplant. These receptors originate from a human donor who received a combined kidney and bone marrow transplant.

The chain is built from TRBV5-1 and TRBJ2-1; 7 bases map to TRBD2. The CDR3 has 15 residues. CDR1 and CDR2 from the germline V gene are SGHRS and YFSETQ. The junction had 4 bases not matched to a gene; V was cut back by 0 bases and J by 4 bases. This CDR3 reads CASSLVLAAYNEQFF. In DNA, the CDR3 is TGCGCCAGCAGCTTGGTCCTAGCGGCATACAATGAGCAGTTCTTC.

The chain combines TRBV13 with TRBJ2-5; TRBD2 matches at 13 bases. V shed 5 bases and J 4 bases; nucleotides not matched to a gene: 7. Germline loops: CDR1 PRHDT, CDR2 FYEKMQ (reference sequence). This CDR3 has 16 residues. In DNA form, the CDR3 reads TGTGCCAGCAGCCCAGGACTAGCGGGAGTGACAGAGACCCAGTACTTC. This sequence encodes CASSPGLAGVTETQYF. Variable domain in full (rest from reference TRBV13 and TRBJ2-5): AAGVIQSPRHLIKEKRETATLKCYPIPRHDTVYWYQQGPGQDPQFLISFYEKMQSDKGSIPDRFSAQQFSDYHSELNMSSLELGDSALYFCASSPGLAGVTETQYFGPGTRLLVL.

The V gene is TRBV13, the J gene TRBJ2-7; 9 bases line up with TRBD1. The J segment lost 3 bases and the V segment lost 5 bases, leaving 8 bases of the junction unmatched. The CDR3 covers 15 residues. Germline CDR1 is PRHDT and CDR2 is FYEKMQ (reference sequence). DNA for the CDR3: TGTGCCAGCAGCCTACCGGGACAGGGCCTCTACGAGCAGTACTTC. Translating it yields CASSLPGQGLYEQYF.

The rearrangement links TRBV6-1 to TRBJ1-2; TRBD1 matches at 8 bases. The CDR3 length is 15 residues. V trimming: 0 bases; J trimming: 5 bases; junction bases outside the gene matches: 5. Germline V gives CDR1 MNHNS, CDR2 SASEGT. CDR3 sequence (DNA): TGTGCCAGCAGTGAAGCGACAGGGGCCTCTTATGGCTACACCTTC. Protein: CASSEATGASYGYTF.

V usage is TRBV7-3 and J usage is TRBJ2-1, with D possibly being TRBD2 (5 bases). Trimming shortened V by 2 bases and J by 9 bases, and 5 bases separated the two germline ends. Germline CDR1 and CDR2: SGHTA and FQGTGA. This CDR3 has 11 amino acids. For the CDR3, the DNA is TGTGCCAGCAGCTTACGGGGTGAGCAGTTCTTC. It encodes CASSLRGEQFF. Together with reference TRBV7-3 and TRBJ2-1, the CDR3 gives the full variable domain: GAGVSQTPSNKVTEKGKYVELRCDPISGHTALYWYRQSLGQGPEFLIYFQGTGAADDSGLPNDRFFAVRPEGSVSTLKIQRTERGDSAVYLCASSLRGEQFFGPGTRLTVL.

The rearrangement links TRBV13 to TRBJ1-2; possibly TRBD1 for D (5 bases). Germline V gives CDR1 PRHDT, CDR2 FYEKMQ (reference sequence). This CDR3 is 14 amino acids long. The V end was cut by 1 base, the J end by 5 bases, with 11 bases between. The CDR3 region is CASSLVRVGYGYTF. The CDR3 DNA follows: TGTGCCAGCAGCTTAGTCAGGGTCGGGTATGGCTACACCTTC.

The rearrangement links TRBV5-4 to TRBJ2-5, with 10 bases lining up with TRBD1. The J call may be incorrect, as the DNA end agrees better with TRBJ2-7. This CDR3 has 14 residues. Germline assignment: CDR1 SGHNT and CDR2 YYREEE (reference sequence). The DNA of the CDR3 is TGTGCCAGCAGCAGCCGGGACAGGGGCTACGAGCAGTACTTC. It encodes CASSSRDRGYEQYF.

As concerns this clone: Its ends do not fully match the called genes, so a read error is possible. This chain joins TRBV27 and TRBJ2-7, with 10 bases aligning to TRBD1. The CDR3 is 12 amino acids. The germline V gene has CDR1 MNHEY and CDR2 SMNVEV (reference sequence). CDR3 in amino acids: CTSGQGTYEQYF. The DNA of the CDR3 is TGCACCTCGGGACAGGGGACTTACGAGCAGTACTTC.

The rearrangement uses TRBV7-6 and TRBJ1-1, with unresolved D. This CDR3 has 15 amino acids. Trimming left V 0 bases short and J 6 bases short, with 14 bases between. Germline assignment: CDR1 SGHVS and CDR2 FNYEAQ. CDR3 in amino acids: CASSLAGLAVSEAFF. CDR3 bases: TGTGCCAGCAGCTTAGCAGGACTGGCGGTTTCTGAAGCTTTCTTT. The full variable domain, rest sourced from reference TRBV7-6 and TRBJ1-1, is GAGVSQSPRYKVTKRGQDVALRCDPISGHVSLYWYRQALGQGPEFLTYFNYEAQQDKSGLPNDRFSAERPEGSISTLTIQRTEQRDSAMYRCASSLAGLAVSEAFFGQGTRLTVV.

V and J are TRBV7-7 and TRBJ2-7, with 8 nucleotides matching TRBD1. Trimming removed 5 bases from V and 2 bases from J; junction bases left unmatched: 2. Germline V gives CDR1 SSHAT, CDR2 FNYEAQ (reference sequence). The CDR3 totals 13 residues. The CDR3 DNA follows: TGTGCCAGCAGCGAGGGACAGGCCTACGAGCAGTACTTC. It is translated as CASSEGQAYEQYF.

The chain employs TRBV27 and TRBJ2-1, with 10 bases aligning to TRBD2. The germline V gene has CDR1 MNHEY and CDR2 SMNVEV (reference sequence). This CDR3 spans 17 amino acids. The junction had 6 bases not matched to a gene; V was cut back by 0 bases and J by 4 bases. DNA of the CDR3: TGTGCCAGCAGTTTATCGGCTAGCGGGAGCGAATACAATGAGCAGTTCTTC. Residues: CASSLSASGSEYNEQFF.

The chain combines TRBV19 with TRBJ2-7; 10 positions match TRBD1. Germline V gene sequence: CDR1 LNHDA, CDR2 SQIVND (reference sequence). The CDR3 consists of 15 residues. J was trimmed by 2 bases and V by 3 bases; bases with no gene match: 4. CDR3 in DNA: TGTGCCAGTAGTATCGGGACAGGGGAGACCTACGAGCAGTACTTC. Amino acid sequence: CASSIGTGETYEQYF.

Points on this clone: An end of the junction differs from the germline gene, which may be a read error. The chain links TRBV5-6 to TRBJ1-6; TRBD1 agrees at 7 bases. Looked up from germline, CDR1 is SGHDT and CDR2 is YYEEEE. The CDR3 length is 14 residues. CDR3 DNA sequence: TGTGCCAGCAGCTTGGACAGGGGTAATTCCCCCCTCCACTTT. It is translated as CASSLDRGNSPLHF.

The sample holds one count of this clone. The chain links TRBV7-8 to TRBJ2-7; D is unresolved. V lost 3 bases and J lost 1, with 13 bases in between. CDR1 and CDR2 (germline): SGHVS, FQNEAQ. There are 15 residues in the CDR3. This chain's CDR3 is CASSFRVHASYEQYF. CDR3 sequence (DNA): TGTGCCAGCAGCTTCCGAGTCCACGCTTCCTACGAGCAGTACTTC.

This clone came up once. In nucleotides, the CDR3 is TGTGCCAGCAGCTTGGAGTTAGGAGATACGCAGTATTTT. It encodes CASSLELGDTQYF. The J gene is TRBJ2-3, the V gene TRBV7-9; D unclear. V dropped 3 bases and J dropped 5 bases, with 9 bases sitting between them. The CDR3 consists of 13 residues. The germline V gene has CDR1 SEHNR and CDR2 FQNEAQ (reference sequence).

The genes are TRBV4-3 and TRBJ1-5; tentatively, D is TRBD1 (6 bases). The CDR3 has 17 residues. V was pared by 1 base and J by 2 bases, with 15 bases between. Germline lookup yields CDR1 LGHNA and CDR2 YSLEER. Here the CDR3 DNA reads TGCGCCAGCAGCCAAGGCTGGGGGGGCCGAGGCAATCAGCCCCAGCATTTT. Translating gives CASSQGWGGRGNQPQHF.

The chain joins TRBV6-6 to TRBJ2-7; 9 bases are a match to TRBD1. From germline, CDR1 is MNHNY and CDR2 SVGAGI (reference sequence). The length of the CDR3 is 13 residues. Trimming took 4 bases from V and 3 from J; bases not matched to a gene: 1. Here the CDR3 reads CASSWTGDYEQYF. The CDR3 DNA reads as TGTGCCAGCAGTTGGACAGGGGACTACGAGCAGTACTTC.

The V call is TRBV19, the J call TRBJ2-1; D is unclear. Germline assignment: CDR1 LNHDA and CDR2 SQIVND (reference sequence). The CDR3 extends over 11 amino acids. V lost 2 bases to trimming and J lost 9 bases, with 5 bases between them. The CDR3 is CASSISSEQFF. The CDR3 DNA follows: TGTGCCAGTAGTATATCGAGTGAGCAGTTCTTC.

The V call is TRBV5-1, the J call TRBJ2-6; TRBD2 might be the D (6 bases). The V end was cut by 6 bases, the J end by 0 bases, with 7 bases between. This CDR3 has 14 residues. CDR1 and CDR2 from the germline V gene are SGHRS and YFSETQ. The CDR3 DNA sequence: TGCGCCAGCACGGGAGACTCTGGGGCCAACGTCCTGACTTTC. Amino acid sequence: CASTGDSGANVLTF.

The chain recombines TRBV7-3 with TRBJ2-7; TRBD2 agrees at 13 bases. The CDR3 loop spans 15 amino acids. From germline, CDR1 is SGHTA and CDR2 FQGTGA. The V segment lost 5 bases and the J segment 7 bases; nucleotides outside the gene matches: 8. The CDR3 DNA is TGTGCCAGCAGCGGACTAGCGGGGGCAACCAGGGAGCAGTACTTC. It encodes CASSGLAGATREQYF.

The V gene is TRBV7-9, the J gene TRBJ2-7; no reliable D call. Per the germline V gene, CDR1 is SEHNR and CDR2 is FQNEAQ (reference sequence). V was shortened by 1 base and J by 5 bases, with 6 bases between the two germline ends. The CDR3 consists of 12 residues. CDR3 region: CASSLGVDEQYF. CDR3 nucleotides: TGTGCCAGCAGCTTAGGCGTGGACGAGCAGTACTTC.

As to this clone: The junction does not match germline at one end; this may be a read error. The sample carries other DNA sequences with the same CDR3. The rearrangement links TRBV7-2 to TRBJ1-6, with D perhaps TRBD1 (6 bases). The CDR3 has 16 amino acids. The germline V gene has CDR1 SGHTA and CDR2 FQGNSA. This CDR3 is CASSFLGGGADSPLHF. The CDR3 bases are TGTGCCAGCAGCTTTTTAGGCGGGGGGGCGGATTCCCCCCTCCACTTT.

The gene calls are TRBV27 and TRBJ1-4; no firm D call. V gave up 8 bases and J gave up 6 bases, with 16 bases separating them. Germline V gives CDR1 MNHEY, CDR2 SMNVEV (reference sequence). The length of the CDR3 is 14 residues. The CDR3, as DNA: TGTGCCAGCGCGAGGGATCGCACTGATGAAAAACTGTTTTTT. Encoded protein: CASARDRTDEKLFF.

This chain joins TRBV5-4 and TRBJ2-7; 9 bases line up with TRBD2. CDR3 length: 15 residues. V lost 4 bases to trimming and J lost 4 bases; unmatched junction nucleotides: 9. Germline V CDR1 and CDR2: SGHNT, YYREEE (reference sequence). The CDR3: CASSTPGTSKYEQYF. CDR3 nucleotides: TGTGCCAGCAGCACGCCCGGGACTAGCAAATACGAGCAGTACTTC.

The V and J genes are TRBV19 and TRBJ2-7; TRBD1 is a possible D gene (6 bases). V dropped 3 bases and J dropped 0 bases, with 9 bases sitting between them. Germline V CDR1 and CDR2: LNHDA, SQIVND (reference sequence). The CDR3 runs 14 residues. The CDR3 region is CASSIGQNSYEQYF. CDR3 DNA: TGTGCCAGTAGTATCGGACAGAACTCCTACGAGCAGTACTTC.

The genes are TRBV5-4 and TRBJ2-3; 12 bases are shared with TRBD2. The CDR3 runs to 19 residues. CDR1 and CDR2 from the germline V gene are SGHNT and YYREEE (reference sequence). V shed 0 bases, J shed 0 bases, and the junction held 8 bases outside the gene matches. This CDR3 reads CASSLGTSGAQPSTDTQYF. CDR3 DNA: TGTGCCAGCAGCTTGGGGACTAGCGGGGCCCAACCTAGCACAGATACGCAGTATTTT.

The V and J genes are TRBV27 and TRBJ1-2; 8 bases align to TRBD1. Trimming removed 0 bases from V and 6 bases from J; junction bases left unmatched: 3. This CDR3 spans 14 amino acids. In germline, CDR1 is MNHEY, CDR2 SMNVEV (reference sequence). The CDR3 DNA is TGTGCCAGCAGTTTATCTCAGGGGGCGAATGGCTACACCTTC. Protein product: CASSLSQGANGYTF.

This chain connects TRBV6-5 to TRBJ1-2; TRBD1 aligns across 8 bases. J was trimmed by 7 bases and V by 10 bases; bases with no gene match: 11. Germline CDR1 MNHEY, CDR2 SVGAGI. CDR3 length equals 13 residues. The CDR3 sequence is CATGTGGEVGYTF. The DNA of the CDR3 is TGTGCCACCGGGACAGGTGGGGAAGTTGGCTACACCTTC.

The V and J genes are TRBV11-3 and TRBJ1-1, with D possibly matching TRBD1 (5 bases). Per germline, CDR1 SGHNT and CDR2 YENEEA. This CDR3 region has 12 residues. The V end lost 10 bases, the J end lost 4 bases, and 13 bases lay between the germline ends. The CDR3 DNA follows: TGTGCCACATCGTTGGGGCCCACTGAAGCTTTCTTT. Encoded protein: CATSLGPTEAFF. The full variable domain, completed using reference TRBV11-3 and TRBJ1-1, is EAGVVQSPRYKIIEKKQPVAFWCNPISGHNTLYWYLQNLGQGPELLIRYENEEAVDDSQLPKDRFSAERLKGVDSTLKIQPAELGDSAVYLCATSLGPTEAFFGQGTRLTVV.

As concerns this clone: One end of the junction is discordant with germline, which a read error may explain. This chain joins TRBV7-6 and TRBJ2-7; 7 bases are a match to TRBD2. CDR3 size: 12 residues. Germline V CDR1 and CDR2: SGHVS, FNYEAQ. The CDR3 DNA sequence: TGTGCCAGCAGCTTCGGGGGGTACGGGCAGTACTTC. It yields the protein CASSFGGYGQYF.